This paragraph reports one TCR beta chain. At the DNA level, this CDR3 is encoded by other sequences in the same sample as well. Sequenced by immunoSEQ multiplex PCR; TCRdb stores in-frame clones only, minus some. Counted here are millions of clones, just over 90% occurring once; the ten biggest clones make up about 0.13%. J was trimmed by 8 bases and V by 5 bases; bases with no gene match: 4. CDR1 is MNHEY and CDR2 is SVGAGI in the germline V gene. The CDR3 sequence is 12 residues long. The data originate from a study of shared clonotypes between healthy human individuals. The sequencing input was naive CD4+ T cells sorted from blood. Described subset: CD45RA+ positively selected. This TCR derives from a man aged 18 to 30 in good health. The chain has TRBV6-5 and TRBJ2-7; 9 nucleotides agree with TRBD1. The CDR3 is CASSRDRVKQYF. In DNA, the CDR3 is TGTGCCAGCAGTAGGGACAGGGTGAAGCAGTACTTC.